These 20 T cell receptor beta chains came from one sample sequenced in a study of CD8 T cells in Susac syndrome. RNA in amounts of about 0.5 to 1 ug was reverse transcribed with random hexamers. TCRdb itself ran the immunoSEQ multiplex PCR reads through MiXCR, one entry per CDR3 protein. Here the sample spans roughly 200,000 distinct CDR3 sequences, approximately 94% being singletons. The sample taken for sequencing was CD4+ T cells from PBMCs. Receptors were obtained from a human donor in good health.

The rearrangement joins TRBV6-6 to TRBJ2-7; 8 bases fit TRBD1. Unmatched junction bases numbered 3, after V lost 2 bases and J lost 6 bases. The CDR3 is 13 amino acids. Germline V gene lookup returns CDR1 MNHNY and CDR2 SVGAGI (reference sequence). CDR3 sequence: CASSYPGGAEQYF. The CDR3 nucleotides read TGTGCCAGCAGTTACCCAGGGGGCGCCGAGCAGTACTTC.

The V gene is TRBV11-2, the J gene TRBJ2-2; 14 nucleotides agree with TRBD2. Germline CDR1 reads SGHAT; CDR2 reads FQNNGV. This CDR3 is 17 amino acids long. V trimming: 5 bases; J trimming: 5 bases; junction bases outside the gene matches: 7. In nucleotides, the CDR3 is TGTGCCAGCAGCCTGGGGACTAGCGGGAGTGGGACCGGGGAGCTGTTTTTT. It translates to CASSLGTSGSGTGELFF.

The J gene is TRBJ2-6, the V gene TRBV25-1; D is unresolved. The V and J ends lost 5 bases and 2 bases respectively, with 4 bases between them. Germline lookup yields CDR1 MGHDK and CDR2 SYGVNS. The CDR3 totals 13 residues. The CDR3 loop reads CASSQTGANVLTF. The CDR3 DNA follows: TGTGCCAGCAGTCAGACTGGGGCCAACGTCCTGACTTTC.

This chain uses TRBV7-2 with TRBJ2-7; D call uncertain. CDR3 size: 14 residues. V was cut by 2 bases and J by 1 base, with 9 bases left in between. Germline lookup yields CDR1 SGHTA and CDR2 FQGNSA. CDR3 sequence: CASSLSRSSYEQYF. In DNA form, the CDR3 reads TGTGCCAGCAGCTTATCCAGAAGTTCCTACGAGCAGTACTTC.

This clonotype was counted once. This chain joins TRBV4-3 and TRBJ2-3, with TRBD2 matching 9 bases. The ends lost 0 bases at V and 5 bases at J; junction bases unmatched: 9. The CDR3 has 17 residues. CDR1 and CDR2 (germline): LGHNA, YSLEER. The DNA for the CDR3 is TGCGCCAGCAGCCAAGATGGGGCGGGAGGGCCGTTAGATACGCAGTATTTT. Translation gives CASSQDGAGGPLDTQYF.

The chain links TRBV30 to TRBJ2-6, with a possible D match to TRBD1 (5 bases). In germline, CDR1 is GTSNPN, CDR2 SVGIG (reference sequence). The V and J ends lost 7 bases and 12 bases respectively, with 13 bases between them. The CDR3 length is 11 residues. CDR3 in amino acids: CASQGSTVLTF. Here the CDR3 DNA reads TGTGCCTCCCAGGGTTCAACCGTCCTGACTTTC.

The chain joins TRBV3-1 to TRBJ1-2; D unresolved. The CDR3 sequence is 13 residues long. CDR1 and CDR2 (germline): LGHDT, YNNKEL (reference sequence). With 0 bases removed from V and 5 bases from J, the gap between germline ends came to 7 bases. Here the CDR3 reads CASSQETVYGYTF. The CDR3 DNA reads TGTGCCAGCAGCCAAGAGACCGTTTATGGCTACACCTTC. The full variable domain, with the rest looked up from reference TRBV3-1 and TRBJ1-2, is DTAVSQTPKYLVTQMGNDKSIKCEQNLGHDTMYWYKQDSKKFLKIMFSYNNKELIINETVPNRFSPKSPDKAHLNLHINSLELGDSAVYFCASSQETVYGYTFGSGTRLTVV.

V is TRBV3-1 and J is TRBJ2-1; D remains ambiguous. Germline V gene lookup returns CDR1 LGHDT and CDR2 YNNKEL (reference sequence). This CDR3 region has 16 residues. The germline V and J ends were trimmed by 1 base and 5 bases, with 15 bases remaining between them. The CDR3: CASSQVAVRANNEQFF. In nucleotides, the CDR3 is TGTGCCAGCAGCCAAGTTGCGGTAAGAGCAAACAATGAGCAGTTCTTC.

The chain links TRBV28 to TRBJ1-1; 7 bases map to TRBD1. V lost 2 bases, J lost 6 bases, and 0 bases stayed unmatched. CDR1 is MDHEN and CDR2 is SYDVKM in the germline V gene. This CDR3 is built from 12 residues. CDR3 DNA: TGTGCCAGCAGTTTACAGGGGGCTGAAGCTTTCTTT. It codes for CASSLQGAEAFF.

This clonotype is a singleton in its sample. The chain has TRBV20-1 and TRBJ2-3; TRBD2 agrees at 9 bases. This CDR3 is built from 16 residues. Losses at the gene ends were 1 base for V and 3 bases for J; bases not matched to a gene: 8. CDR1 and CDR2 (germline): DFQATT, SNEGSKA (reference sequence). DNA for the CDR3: TGCAGTGCTAGAGGACGTAGCGGGAGAGGGACAGATACGCAGTATTTT. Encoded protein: CSARGRSGRGTDTQYF.

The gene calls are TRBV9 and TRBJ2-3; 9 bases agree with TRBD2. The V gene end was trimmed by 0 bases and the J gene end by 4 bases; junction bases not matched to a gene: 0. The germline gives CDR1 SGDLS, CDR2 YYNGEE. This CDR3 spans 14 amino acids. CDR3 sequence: CASSVGLAADTQYF. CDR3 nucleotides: TGTGCCAGCAGCGTAGGACTAGCGGCAGATACGCAGTATTTT.

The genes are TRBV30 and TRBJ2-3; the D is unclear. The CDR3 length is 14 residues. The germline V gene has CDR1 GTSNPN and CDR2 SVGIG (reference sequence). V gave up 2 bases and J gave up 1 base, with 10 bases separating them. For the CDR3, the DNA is TGTGCCTGGAGTCATCCGGGCGGCACAGATACGCAGTATTTT. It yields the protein CAWSHPGGTDTQYF.

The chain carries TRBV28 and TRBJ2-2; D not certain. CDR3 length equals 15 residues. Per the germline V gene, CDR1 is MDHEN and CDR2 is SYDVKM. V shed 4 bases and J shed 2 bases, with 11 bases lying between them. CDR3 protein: CASSWALINTGELFF. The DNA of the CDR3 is TGTGCCAGCAGTTGGGCACTGATTAACACCGGGGAGCTGTTTTTT.

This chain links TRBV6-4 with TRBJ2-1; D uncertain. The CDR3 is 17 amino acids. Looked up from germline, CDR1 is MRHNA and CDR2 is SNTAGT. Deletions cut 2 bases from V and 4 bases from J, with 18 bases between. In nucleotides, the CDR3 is TGTGCCAGCAGTGACCGAATAGCCTTGGGGTTTTACAATGAGCAGTTCTTC. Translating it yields CASSDRIALGFYNEQFF.

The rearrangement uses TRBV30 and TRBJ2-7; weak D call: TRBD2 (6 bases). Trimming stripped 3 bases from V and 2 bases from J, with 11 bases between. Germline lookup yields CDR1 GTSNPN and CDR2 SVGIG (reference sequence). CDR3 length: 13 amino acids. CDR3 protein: CAWSAGLTYEQYF. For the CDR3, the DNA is TGTGCCTGGAGCGCCGGACTAACCTACGAGCAGTACTTC.

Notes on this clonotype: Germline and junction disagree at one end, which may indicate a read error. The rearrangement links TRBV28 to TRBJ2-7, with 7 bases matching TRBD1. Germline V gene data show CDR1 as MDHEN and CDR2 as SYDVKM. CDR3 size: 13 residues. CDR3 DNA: TGTGCAAGCACCCCGGGGACAGCCTACGAGCAGTACTTC. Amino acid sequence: CASTPGTAYEQYF.

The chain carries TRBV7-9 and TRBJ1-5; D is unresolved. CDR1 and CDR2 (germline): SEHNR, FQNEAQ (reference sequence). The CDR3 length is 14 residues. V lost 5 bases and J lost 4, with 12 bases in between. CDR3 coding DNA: TGTGCCAGCAGCGCCCGGGCCTCAAATCAGCCCCAGCATTTT. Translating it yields CASSARASNQPQHF.

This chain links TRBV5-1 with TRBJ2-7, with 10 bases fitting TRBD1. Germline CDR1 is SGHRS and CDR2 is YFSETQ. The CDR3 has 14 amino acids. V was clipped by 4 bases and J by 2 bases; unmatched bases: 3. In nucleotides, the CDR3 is TGCGCCAGCAGCCCGGGACAGGGGCCCTACGAGCAGTACTTC. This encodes CASSPGQGPYEQYF.

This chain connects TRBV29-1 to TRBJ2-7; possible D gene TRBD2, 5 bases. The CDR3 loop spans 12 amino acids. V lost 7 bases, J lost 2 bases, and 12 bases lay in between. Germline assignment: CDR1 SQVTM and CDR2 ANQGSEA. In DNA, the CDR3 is TGCAGCGCCCTCCGGGGAACCTACGAGCAGTACTTC. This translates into CSALRGTYEQYF.

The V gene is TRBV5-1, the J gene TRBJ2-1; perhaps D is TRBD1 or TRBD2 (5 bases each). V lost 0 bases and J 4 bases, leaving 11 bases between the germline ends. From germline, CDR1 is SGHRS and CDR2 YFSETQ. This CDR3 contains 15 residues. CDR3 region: CASSLAGDGYNEQFF. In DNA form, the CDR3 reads TGCGCCAGCAGCTTGGCTGGGGACGGATACAATGAGCAGTTCTTC.